The clone carrying this T cell receptor beta chain was picked up a small number of times. Its antigen is not identified. Sequencing was performed with immunoSEQ multiplex PCR; in TCRdb, only in-frame clones are kept and a portion is missing. The sample gives 20,000 to 25,000 clones, roughly 73% of which show up once; roughly 4% is in the top ten. This record comes from a study of radiotherapy plus CTLA-4 blockade in lung cancer. Study-level findings and limits: In blood, after radiotherapy plus ipilimumab, tumor-derived TCR clones expanded.

Participants had chemo-refractory metastatic non-small-cell lung cancer and were treated with focal radiation plus ipilimumab CTLA-4 blockade. The origin of this receptor is a human donor with non-small cell lung cancer who had stable disease on radiotherapy plus ipilimumab. The source material was peripheral blood, sampled from a patient treated with radiotherapy plus ipilimumab.

The DNA of the CDR3 is TGTGCCAGCAGCTTGGCGGGCAGGGGTTCTAATCAGCCCCAGCATTTT. It translates to CASSLAGRGSNQPQHF. The chain employs TRBV5-5 and TRBJ1-5, with TRBD1 as a possible D gene (6 bases). CDR1 and CDR2 from the germline V gene are SGHKS and YYEKEE (reference sequence). V was trimmed by 0 bases and J by 4 bases, leaving 14 bases between them. There are 16 residues in the CDR3.